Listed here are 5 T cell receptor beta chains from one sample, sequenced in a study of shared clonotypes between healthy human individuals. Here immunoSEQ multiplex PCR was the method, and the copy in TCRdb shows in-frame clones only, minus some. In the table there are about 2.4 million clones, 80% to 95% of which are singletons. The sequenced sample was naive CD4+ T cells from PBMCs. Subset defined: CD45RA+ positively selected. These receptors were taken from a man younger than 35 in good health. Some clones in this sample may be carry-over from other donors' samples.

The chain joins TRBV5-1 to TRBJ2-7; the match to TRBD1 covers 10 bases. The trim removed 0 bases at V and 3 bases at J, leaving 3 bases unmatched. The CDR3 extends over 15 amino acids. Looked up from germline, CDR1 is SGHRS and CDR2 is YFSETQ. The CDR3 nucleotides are TGCGCCAGCAGCTTGGCCGGACAGGGGGTCTACGAGCAGTACTTC. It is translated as CASSLAGQGVYEQYF.

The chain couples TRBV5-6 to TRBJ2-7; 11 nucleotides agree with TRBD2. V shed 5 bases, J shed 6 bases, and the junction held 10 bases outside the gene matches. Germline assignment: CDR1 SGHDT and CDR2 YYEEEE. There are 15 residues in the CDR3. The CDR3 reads CASRGLGLAAGEQYF. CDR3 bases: TGTGCCAGCAGGGGGCTGGGACTAGCGGCCGGCGAGCAGTACTTC.

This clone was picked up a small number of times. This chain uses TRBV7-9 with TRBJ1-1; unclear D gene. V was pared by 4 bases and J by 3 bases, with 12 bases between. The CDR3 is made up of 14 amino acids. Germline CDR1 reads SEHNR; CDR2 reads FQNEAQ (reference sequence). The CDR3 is CASSSDGLYTEAFF. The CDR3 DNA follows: TGTGCCAGCAGCTCGGACGGATTATACACTGAAGCTTTCTTT.

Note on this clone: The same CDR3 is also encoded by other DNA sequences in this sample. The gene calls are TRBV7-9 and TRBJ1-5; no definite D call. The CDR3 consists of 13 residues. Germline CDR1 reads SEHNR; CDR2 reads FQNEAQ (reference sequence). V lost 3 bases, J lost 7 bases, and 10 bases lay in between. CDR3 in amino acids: CASSLVTGQPQHF. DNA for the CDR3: TGTGCCAGCAGCTTGGTCACGGGGCAGCCCCAGCATTTT.

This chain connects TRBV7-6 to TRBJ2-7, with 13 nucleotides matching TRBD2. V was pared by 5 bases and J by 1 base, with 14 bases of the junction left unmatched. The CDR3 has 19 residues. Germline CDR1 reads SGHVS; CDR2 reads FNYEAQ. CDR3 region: CASSPWTSGGLPTSYEQYF. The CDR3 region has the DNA TGTGCCAGCAGCCCCTGGACTAGCGGGGGATTACCTACTTCCTACGAGCAGTACTTC.